The 13 T cell receptor beta chains reported below all come from one sample, sequenced in a study of shared clonotypes between healthy human individuals. Here immunoSEQ multiplex PCR was the method, and the copy in TCRdb shows in-frame clones only, minus some. The sample includes 330,000 or so clones, less than 85% of them seen just once. Sample: memory CD4+ T cells sorted from blood. Documented subset: CD45RA-negative fraction. These receptors came from a man aged 25 to 45 in good health.

This clone was found a few times. V gene TRBV6-6 combines with J gene TRBJ2-1, with 11 bases identical to TRBD1. The germline CDR1 and CDR2 sequences are MNHNY and SVGAGI (reference sequence). The CDR3 consists of 15 residues. V lost 6 bases to trimming and J lost 8 bases; unmatched junction nucleotides: 9. The CDR3 DNA follows: TGTGCCAGCAGACCACTCAGGACAGGGGGCCATGAGCAGTTCTTC. It yields the protein CASRPLRTGGHEQFF.

This chain joins TRBV4-1 and TRBJ1-5; a possible D gene is TRBD1 (5 bases). Germline assignment: CDR1 MGHRA and CDR2 YSYEKL. Trimming took 1 base from V and 9 from J, leaving 19 bases between them. The CDR3 covers 16 residues. In DNA form, the CDR3 reads TGCGCCAGCAGCCAAGTGGAACAGGACCGCAATGGGCCCCAGCATTTT. Residues: CASSQVEQDRNGPQHF.

The J gene is TRBJ1-5, the V gene TRBV28; D is uncertain. CDR3 length: 14 residues. Per the germline V gene, CDR1 is MDHEN and CDR2 is SYDVKM. The ends were cut back, 3 bases at V and 6 bases at J, with 12 bases in the middle. The CDR3 region has the DNA TGTGCCAGCAGTTTTATGAGGGCCGGTCAGCCCCAGCATTTT. Its translation: CASSFMRAGQPQHF.

The rearrangement links TRBV7-6 to TRBJ1-3; D unresolved. V was trimmed by 2 bases and J by 0 bases, leaving 8 bases between them. The CDR3 covers 15 residues. CDR1 is SGHVS, CDR2 FNYEAQ, per germline. Written as DNA, the CDR3 is TGTGCCAGCAGCTTATCCACCGGCTCTGGAAACACCATATATTTT. Protein product: CASSLSTGSGNTIYF. The full variable domain, its missing parts supplied by reference TRBV7-6 and TRBJ1-3, is GAGVSQSPRYKVTKRGQDVALRCDPISGHVSLYWYRQALGQGPEFLTYFNYEAQQDKSGLPNDRFSAERPEGSISTLTIQRTEQRDSAMYRCASSLSTGSGNTIYFGEGSWLTVV.

The chain couples TRBV27 to TRBJ2-1, with 8 bases fitting TRBD1. Germline-derived CDR1 and CDR2 are MNHEY and SMNVEV (reference sequence). The CDR3 has 14 residues. Trimming removed 3 bases from V and 9 bases from J; junction bases left unmatched: 7. This CDR3 is CASSFWTGNGEQFF. The CDR3 nucleotides read TGTGCCAGCAGTTTCTGGACAGGGAATGGTGAGCAGTTCTTC.

The chain employs TRBV29-1 and TRBJ2-3; possible D gene TRBD1, 5 bases. This CDR3 has 13 residues. Trimming stripped 4 bases from V and 4 bases from J, with 12 bases between. Germline V gene lookup returns CDR1 SQVTM and CDR2 ANQGSEA. The CDR3 spells CSVGPQGADTQYF. The CDR3, as DNA: TGCAGCGTTGGACCTCAAGGGGCAGATACGCAGTATTTT.

This clone was counted a few times. This specimen includes other DNA sequences encoding the same CDR3. The DNA of the CDR3 is TGTGCCAGCAGCGTAGAGGGACACTATGGCTACACCTTC. It encodes CASSVEGHYGYTF. The rearrangement joins TRBV9 to TRBJ1-2; D may be TRBD1 (5 bases). The germline gives CDR1 SGDLS, CDR2 YYNGEE. The CDR3 contains 13 residues. Trimming pared 0 bases from V and 3 bases from J, leaving 6 bases between.

The V call is TRBV10-3, the J call TRBJ1-2; possible D gene TRBD1, 5 bases. Germline lookup yields CDR1 ENHRY and CDR2 SYGVKD. The CDR3 loop spans 17 amino acids. The germline V and J ends were trimmed by 3 bases and 5 bases, with 22 bases remaining between them. The CDR3 here is CAISDQGGMGTGYGYTF. CDR3 nucleotides: TGTGCCATCAGTGACCAGGGAGGGATGGGGACGGGATATGGCTACACCTTC.

The table lists this clone with a few counts. J is TRBJ2-1 and V is TRBV4-3, with 10 bases fitting TRBD1. The CDR3 covers 14 residues. Germline V gene sequence: CDR1 LGHNA, CDR2 YSLEER. The J segment lost 8 bases and the V segment lost 4 bases, leaving 5 bases of the junction unmatched. Written as DNA, the CDR3 is TGCGCCAGCAGCCTCCGGGACAGGGGTCATGAGCAGTTCTTC. Residues: CASSLRDRGHEQFF.

The chain recombines TRBV19 with TRBJ2-5, with a weak D call TRBD1 (6 bases). The CDR3 contains 14 residues. V was pared by 3 bases and J by 4 bases, with 12 bases between. Per the germline V gene, CDR1 is LNHDA and CDR2 is SQIVND (reference sequence). CDR3 nucleotides: TGTGCCAGTAGTATGGGACAAATAACAGAGACCCAGTACTTC. It specifies CASSMGQITETQYF.

This clone was detected a few times. The chain carries TRBV6-1 and TRBJ2-2; TRBD1 aligns across 9 bases. Germline CDR1 and CDR2: MNHNS and SASEGT. The CDR3 length is 15 residues. With 7 bases clipped from V and 5 bases from J, the junction kept 8 bases outside the gene matches. CDR3 sequence reads: CASITGQGWTGELFF. The CDR3, as DNA: TGTGCCAGCATCACGGGACAGGGCTGGACCGGGGAGCTGTTTTTT.

As concerns this clone: Being one base from a much bigger clone, this may be a read error. The chain uses TRBV2 and TRBJ2-2, with D perhaps being TRBD1 or TRBD2 (6 bases each). The germline V gene has CDR1 SNHLY and CDR2 FYNNEI. The CDR3 consists of 15 residues. As DNA, the CDR3 is TGTGCCAGCACTAGCGTAGGGGGTAGCACCGAGGAGCTGTTTTTT. Translating it yields CASTSVGGSTEELFF.

The table lists this clone with a few counts. This rearrangement joins TRBV19 to TRBJ1-2; D is unresolved. Germline-derived CDR1 and CDR2 are LNHDA and SQIVND (reference sequence). The CDR3 spans 14 residues. V was pared by 5 bases and J by 0 bases, with 10 bases between. CDR3 sequence reads: CASSPAKSNYGYTF. CDR3 nucleotide sequence: TGTGCCAGTAGTCCAGCCAAGTCTAACTATGGCTACACCTTC.